This is a list of T cell receptor beta chains from one sample in a study of T cells in Graves' hyperthyroidism and ophthalmopathy. TCRdb passed the multiplex PCR reads through MiXCR, listing each CDR3 protein once. The table lists a few hundred thousand distinct CDR3 sequences, 15% to 19% of them singletons. What was sequenced was blood. The receptors were gathered from a woman aged 25 to 39 with Graves' hyperthyroidism. Both conserved end residues are trimmed from each CDR3. D genes are given only for firm matches.

V	length	D	J	CDR3
TRBV30	11	TRBD1	TRBJ2-7	AWRTGGQGEQY
TRBV9	15	TRBD2	TRBJ2-1	ASSQTSGRAAYNEQF
TRBV7-8	15	TRBD1	TRBJ1-6	ASSLRRDSSYNSPLH
TRBV28	16	-	TRBJ2-1	ASSLLSPSQLRVDEQF
TRBV14	11	TRBD2	TRBJ2-3	ASSQGGSGTQY
TRBV11-1	12	-	TRBJ2-1	ASSFRDIYNEQF
TRBV20-1	12	-	TRBJ1-2	SASEAGYNYGYT
TRBV29-1	11	-	TRBJ2-2	SVEVRFTGELF
TRBV18	13	-	TRBJ2-7	ASSLPLGAGYEQY
TRBV11-1	12	TRBD2	TRBJ2-7	ASSDRTSGYEQY
TRBV11-2	16	TRBD2	TRBJ2-3	ASSLRGLAGVNTDTQY
TRBV6-2/TRBV6-3	16	-	TRBJ1-1	ASSYSDRDIRSYTEAF
TRBV12-3/TRBV12-4	13	-	TRBJ2-1	ASTTPGPKNNEQF
TRBV7-9	12	TRBD1	TRBJ1-2	ASSSTGGPLGYT
TRBV28	12	-	TRBJ1-4	ATGDRATNEKLF
TRBV9	13	-	TRBJ2-5	ASSAGAFPQETQY
TRBV18	12	TRBD2	TRBJ2-2	ASSEREGTGELF
TRBV19	13	-	TRBJ2-3	ASSPQSGGTDTQY
TRBV2	11	-	TRBJ2-7	ASHRVRIAEQY
TRBV18	10	-	TRBJ2-7	ASPPARGEQY